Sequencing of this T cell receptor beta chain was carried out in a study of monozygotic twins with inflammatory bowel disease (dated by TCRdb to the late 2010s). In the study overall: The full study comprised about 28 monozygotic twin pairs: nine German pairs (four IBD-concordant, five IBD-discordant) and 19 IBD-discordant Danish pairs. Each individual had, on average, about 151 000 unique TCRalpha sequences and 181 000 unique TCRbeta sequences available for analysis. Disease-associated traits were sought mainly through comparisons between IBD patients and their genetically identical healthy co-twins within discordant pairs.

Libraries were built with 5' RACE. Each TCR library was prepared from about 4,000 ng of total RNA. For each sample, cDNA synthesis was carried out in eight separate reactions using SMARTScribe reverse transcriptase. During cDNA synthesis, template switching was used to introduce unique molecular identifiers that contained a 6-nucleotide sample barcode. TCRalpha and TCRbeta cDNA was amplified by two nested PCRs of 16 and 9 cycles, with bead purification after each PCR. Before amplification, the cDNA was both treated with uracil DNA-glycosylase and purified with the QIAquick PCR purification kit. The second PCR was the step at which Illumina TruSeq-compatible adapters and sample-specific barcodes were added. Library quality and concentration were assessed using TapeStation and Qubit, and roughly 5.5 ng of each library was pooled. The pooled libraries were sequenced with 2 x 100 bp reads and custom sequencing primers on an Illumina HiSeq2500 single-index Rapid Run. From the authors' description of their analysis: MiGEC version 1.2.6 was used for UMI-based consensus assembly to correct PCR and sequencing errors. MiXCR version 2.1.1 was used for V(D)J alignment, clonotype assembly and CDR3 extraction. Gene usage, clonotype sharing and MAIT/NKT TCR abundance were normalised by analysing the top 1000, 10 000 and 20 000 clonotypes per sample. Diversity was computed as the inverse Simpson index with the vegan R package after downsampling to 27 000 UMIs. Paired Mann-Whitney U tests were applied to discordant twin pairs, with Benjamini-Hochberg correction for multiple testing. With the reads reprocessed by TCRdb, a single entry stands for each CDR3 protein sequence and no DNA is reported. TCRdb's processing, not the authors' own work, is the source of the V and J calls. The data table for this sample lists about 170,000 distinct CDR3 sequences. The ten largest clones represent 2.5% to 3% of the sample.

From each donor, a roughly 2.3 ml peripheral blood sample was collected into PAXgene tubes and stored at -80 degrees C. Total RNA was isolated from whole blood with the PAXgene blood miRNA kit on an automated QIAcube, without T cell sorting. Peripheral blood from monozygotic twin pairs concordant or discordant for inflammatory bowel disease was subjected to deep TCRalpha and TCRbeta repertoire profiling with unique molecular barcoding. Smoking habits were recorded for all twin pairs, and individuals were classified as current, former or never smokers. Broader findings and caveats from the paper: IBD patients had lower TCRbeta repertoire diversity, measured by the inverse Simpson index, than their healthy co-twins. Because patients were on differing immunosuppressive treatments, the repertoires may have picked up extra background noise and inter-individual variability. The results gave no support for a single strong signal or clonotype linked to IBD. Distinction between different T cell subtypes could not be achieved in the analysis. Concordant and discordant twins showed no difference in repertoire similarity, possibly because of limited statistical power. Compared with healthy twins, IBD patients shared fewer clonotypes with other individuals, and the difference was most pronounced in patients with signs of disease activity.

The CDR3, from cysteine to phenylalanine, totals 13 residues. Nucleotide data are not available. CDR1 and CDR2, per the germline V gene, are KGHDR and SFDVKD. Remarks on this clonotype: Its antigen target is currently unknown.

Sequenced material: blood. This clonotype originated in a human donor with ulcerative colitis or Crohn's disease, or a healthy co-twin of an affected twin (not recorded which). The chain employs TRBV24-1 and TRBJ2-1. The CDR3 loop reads CATSDFSYNEQFF.